Shown below are 26 T cell receptor beta chains from a single sample sequenced in a study of blood T cell repertoires in COVID-19. Assay: immunoSEQ multiplex PCR; the TCRdb copy retains only in-frame clones and omits some. The profile shows approximately 170,000 clones, about 85% of them singletons. What was sequenced was peripheral blood. These receptors originate from a man aged 25 to 40 with acute or convalescent COVID-19.

As regards this clone: This sample also contains other DNA sequences that code for the same CDR3. The chain employs TRBV19 and TRBJ1-6; the match to TRBD1 covers 8 bases. This CDR3 is 15 amino acids long. Germline assignment: CDR1 LNHDA and CDR2 SQIVND (reference sequence). V trimming: 5 bases; J trimming: 5 bases; junction bases outside the gene matches: 5. The CDR3 DNA is TGTGCCAGTAGTCCGGACAGGGTAAATAATTCACCCCTCCACTTT. Its protein product is CASSPDRVNNSPLHF. The whole variable domain, filled in from reference TRBV19 and TRBJ1-6, reads DGGITQSPKYLFRKEGQNVTLSCEQNLNHDAMYWYRQDPGQGLRLIYYSQIVNDFQKGDIAEGYSVSREKKESFPLTVTSAQKNPTAFYLCASSPDRVNNSPLHFGNGTRLTVT.

This rearrangement joins TRBV5-1 to TRBJ2-2, with 12 bases fitting TRBD2. J was trimmed by 1 base and V by 2 bases; bases with no gene match: 0. Per germline, CDR1 SGHRS and CDR2 YFSETQ. This CDR3 contains 16 residues. CDR3 in DNA: TGCGCCAGCAGCTTACTAGCGGGAGGGAACACCGGGGAGCTGTTTTTT. It specifies CASSLLAGGNTGELFF.

This chain connects TRBV28 to TRBJ2-6, with D unclear. V lost 7 bases and J 0 bases, leaving 10 bases between the germline ends. CDR3 length equals 15 residues. Germline V gives CDR1 MDHEN, CDR2 SYDVKM. The DNA of the CDR3 is TGTGCCAGCATCGACACCTTCTCTGGGGCCAACGTCCTGACTTTC. Protein: CASIDTFSGANVLTF.

The rearrangement links TRBV2 to TRBJ1-1; no reliable D call. V lost 7 bases and J lost 0, with 9 bases in between. The germline CDR1 and CDR2 sequences are SNHLY and FYNNEI. The CDR3 spans 13 residues. In nucleotides, the CDR3 is TGTGCCAGCAAGTTCCAGATGAACACTGAAGCTTTCTTT. Its translation: CASKFQMNTEAFF.

The chain has TRBV6-5 and TRBJ2-5; no firm D call. Germline V gene lookup returns CDR1 MNHEY and CDR2 SVGAGI. The CDR3 covers 16 residues. V was pared by 0 bases and J by 5 bases, with 16 bases between. The CDR3 nucleotides are TGTGCCAGCAGTTACTCCACGGGTCTCGACGGGGAGACCCAGTACTTC. This codes for CASSYSTGLDGETQYF.

V is TRBV12-3 or TRBV12-4 and J is TRBJ1-1; tentatively, D is TRBD1 (6 bases). This CDR3 contains 12 residues. Deletions cut 8 bases from V and 8 bases from J, with 15 bases between. This CDR3 is CASQGGVGEAFF. The CDR3 nucleotides read TGTGCCAGCCAAGGGGGGGTGGGCGAAGCTTTCTTT.

This clone has just a few counts. This rearrangement joins TRBV19 to TRBJ1-6; D is unclear. CDR3 length: 16 residues. The V and J ends lost 2 bases and 6 bases respectively, with 14 bases between them. The V gene's germline CDR1 is LNHDA and CDR2 SQIVND (reference sequence). In nucleotides, the CDR3 is TGTGCCAGTAGTATACTCCCTCGGGGATTTAATTCACCCCTCCACTTT. It specifies CASSILPRGFNSPLHF. Based on the CDR3 plus reference TRBV19 and TRBJ1-6, the full variable domain is DGGITQSPKYLFRKEGQNVTLSCEQNLNHDAMYWYRQDPGQGLRLIYYSQIVNDFQKGDIAEGYSVSREKKESFPLTVTSAQKNPTAFYLCASSILPRGFNSPLHFGNGTRLTVT.

V and J are TRBV28 and TRBJ1-5; 7 bases align to TRBD1. Germline V CDR1 and CDR2: MDHEN, SYDVKM. The CDR3 length is 13 residues. The V gene end was trimmed by 6 bases and the J gene end by 6 bases; junction bases not matched to a gene: 5. The CDR3 DNA follows: TGTGCCAGCAGAAGACAGGGCGGTCAGCCCCAGCATTTT. The encoded protein is CASRRQGGQPQHF. The entire variable domain, with the rest obtained from reference TRBV28 and TRBJ1-5, is as follows: DVKVTQSSRYLVKRTGEKVFLECVQDMDHENMFWYRQDPGLGLRLIYFSYDVKMKEKGDIPEGYSVSREKKERFSLILESASTNQTSMYLCASRRQGGQPQHFGDGTRLSIL.

This sequence joins TRBV5-1 and TRBJ1-1; 9 bases are a match to TRBD1. V gave up 0 bases and J gave up 6 bases; unmatched junction bases: 6. CDR3 size: 15 residues. The V gene's germline CDR1 is SGHRS and CDR2 YFSETQ. The DNA for the CDR3 is TGCGCCAGCAGCTTGGGGGGACAGGGATGGGCTGAAGCTTTCTTT. Its protein product is CASSLGGQGWAEAFF.

This chain connects TRBV7-8 to TRBJ2-1; D not certain. Germline loops: CDR1 SGHVS, CDR2 FQNEAQ. Deletions cut 5 bases from V and 3 bases from J, with 11 bases between. CDR3 length: 14 amino acids. The CDR3 protein is CASSLPTGYNEQFF. The CDR3 DNA sequence: TGTGCCAGCAGCCTCCCGACGGGCTACAATGAGCAGTTCTTC.

The V gene is TRBV30, the J gene TRBJ2-5, with 13 bases matching TRBD2. The V gene end was trimmed by 4 bases and the J gene end by 5 bases; junction bases not matched to a gene: 4. Germline V gene sequence: CDR1 GTSNPN, CDR2 SVGIG (reference sequence). This CDR3 has 14 residues. The CDR3 reads CAWNPTSGRETQYF. CDR3 DNA: TGTGCCTGGAACCCGACTAGCGGGAGGGAGACCCAGTACTTC.

This chain uses TRBV3-1 (or the pseudogene TRBV3-2) with TRBJ2-7; the D gene is possibly TRBD1 (5 bases). Trimming removed 1 base from V and 3 bases from J, with 10 bases in between. CDR1 is LGHDT and CDR2 is YNNKEL in the germline V gene (reference sequence). The CDR3 runs to 14 residues. CDR3 loop: CASSQGQTYYEQYF. The CDR3 DNA is TGTGCCAGCAGCCAAGGACAGACTTACTACGAGCAGTACTTC.

This sequence joins TRBV5-1 and TRBJ1-4; 12 bases fit TRBD1. The germline CDR1 and CDR2 sequences are SGHRS and YFSETQ. Germline trimming cut 4 bases from V and 8 bases from J; bases unmatched to any gene: 9. The CDR3 consists of 16 residues. The CDR3 nucleotides are TGCGCCAGCAGCACCCAACCCGGGACAGGGGGCGAAAAACTGTTTTTT. Its protein product is CASSTQPGTGGEKLFF. Full variable domain (missing parts from reference TRBV5-1 and TRBJ1-4): KAGVTQTPRYLIKTRGQQVTLSCSPISGHRSVSWYQQTPGQGLQFLFEYFSETQRNKGNFPGRFSGRQFSNSRSEMNVSTLELGDSALYLCASSTQPGTGGEKLFFGSGTQLSVL.

CDR3 bases: TGTGCCAGCAGTGAAGGCGGAGTTGGAGCTTTCTTT. Translated: CASSEGGVGAFF. The chain employs TRBV6-1 and TRBJ1-1; D not certain. The germline V and J ends were trimmed by 1 base and 10 bases, with 10 bases remaining between them. There are 12 residues in the CDR3. Germline V gene data show CDR1 as MNHNS and CDR2 as SASEGT.

This chain connects TRBV30 to TRBJ1-1; a possible D gene is TRBD1 (5 bases). V was clipped by 7 bases and J by 6 bases, with 15 bases between them. In germline, CDR1 is GTSNPN, CDR2 SVGIG (reference sequence). The CDR3 runs to 12 residues. The CDR3 bases are TGTGCCTCAAGTCGGGGGGAATCTGAAGCTTTCTTT. Translation gives CASSRGESEAFF.

This chain connects TRBV24-1 to TRBJ2-1, with no clear D. V lost 6 bases and J lost 8, with 10 bases in between. The CDR3 consists of 12 residues. Germline V gene lookup returns CDR1 KGHDR and CDR2 SFDVKD. The CDR3 nucleotides are TGTGCCACCAGTAAGACTGGGTATGAGCAGTTCTTC. It translates to CATSKTGYEQFF.

The V call is TRBV10-3, the J call TRBJ1-1, with D perhaps matching TRBD1 (6 bases). The germline V and J ends were trimmed by 9 bases and 11 bases, with 13 bases remaining between them. Germline CDR1 ENHRY, CDR2 SYGVKD. The CDR3 runs 10 residues. CDR3 in amino acids: CAIGQFSAFF. The CDR3 DNA reads TGTGCCATAGGACAGTTTTCGGCTTTCTTT.

The genes are TRBV30 and TRBJ1-1; D not certain. This CDR3 comprises 16 residues. The V end lost 0 bases, the J end lost 0 bases, and 14 bases lay between the germline ends. The germline gives CDR1 GTSNPN, CDR2 SVGIG (reference sequence). This CDR3 reads CAWSVSFSRVNTEAFF. The CDR3 nucleotides read TGTGCCTGGAGTGTAAGTTTTTCCCGAGTGAACACTGAAGCTTTCTTT.

CDR3 loop: CASSQEIGANTGELFF. As DNA, the CDR3 is TGTGCCAGCAGCCAAGAAATAGGAGCGAACACCGGGGAGCTGTTTTTT. V is TRBV3-1 (or the pseudogene TRBV3-2) and J is TRBJ2-2; D gene ambiguous. With 0 bases removed from V and 0 bases from J, the gap between germline ends came to 8 bases. The CDR3 has 16 residues. Germline V gene lookup returns CDR1 LGHDT and CDR2 YNNKEL (reference sequence).

The chain uses TRBV2 and TRBJ2-1; 7 bases agree with TRBD2. This CDR3 comprises 16 residues. The V gene end was trimmed by 1 base and the J gene end by 3 bases; junction bases not matched to a gene: 6. The V gene's germline CDR1 is SNHLY and CDR2 FYNNEI. The CDR3 coding sequence is TGTGCCAGCAGTGAAGGCCCTAGCGGACTCTACAATGAGCAGTTCTTC. It codes for CASSEGPSGLYNEQFF.

This chain links TRBV5-4 with TRBJ1-2; weak D call: TRBD1 (5 bases). The CDR3 contains 16 residues. CDR1 is SGHNT, CDR2 YYREEE, per germline (reference sequence). V lost 0 bases and J 2 bases, leaving 14 bases between the germline ends. The CDR3 spells CASSLAGVSGNYGYTF. Here the CDR3 DNA reads TGTGCCAGCAGCTTGGCGGGGGTCTCAGGCAACTATGGCTACACCTTC. The whole variable domain, filled in from reference TRBV5-4 and TRBJ1-2, reads ETGVTQSPTHLIKTRGQQVTLRCSSQSGHNTVSWYQQALGQGPQFIFQYYREEENGRGNFPPRFSGLQFPNYSSELNVNALELDDSALYLCASSLAGVSGNYGYTFGSGTRLTVV.

J is TRBJ1-5 and V is TRBV7-9; TRBD1 is a possible D gene (5 bases). Between the trimmed V and J ends, which lost 0 bases and 6 bases, there was a span of 9 bases. This CDR3 spans 14 amino acids. The V gene's germline CDR1 is SEHNR and CDR2 FQNEAQ (reference sequence). This chain's CDR3 is CASSLAGGAQPQHF. The DNA of the CDR3 is TGTGCCAGCAGCTTAGCCGGAGGGGCTCAGCCCCAGCATTTT.

The chain recombines TRBV15 with TRBJ2-5, with 10 positions matching TRBD1. Per the germline V gene, CDR1 is LNHNV and CDR2 is YYDKDF (reference sequence). Losses at the gene ends were 5 bases for V and 4 bases for J; bases not matched to a gene: 1. The CDR3 is made up of 13 amino acids. The CDR3 loop reads CATSGDRGETQYF. The CDR3 DNA follows: TGTGCCACCAGCGGGGACAGGGGAGAGACCCAGTACTTC.

The chain combines TRBV15 with TRBJ1-1; 7 nucleotides agree with TRBD1. The trim removed 8 bases at V and 2 bases at J, leaving 5 bases unmatched. The CDR3 extends over 13 amino acids. Germline CDR1 and CDR2: LNHNV and YYDKDF (reference sequence). The CDR3 DNA is TGTGCCACCTATAGACAGGGAAACACTGAAGCTTTCTTT. It specifies CATYRQGNTEAFF.

The gene calls are TRBV5-1 and TRBJ1-3, with 7 bases identical to TRBD1. The CDR3 is 14 residues long. V was clipped by 4 bases and J by 3 bases; unmatched bases: 4. In germline, CDR1 is SGHRS, CDR2 YFSETQ. The CDR3 nucleotides read TGCGCCAGCAGCGAGGGGGCTAGTGGAAACACCATATATTTT. As protein: CASSEGASGNTIYF.

The rearrangement uses TRBV3-1 (or the pseudogene TRBV3-2) and TRBJ2-7; 12 bases are shared with TRBD2. CDR1 is LGHDT and CDR2 is YNNKEL in the germline V gene (reference sequence). Germline trimming cut 1 base from V and 6 bases from J; bases unmatched to any gene: 7. The CDR3 is made up of 16 amino acids. The CDR3 nucleotides read TGTGCCAGCAGCCAAGTAGTGAGACTAGCGGGAGCCGAGCAGTACTTC. It codes for CASSQVVRLAGAEQYF.